Listed here are 9 T cell receptor beta chains from one sample, sequenced in a study of blood T cell repertoires in COVID-19. Profiled with immunoSEQ multiplex PCR; TCRdb holds only in-frame clones, not every one. Here the sample spans some 700,000 clones, around 89% being singletons. The sequenced sample was peripheral blood. These TCRs come from a woman younger than 30 with acute or convalescent COVID-19.

V usage is TRBV27 and J usage is TRBJ2-1; 9 bases are shared with TRBD2. The CDR3 totals 13 residues. Germline CDR1 MNHEY, CDR2 SMNVEV (reference sequence). After removal of 9 bases from V and 2 bases from J, the junction contained 2 bases not matched to a gene. The DNA for the CDR3 is TGTGCCAGTTGCGGGGGGGCCTACAATGAGCAGTTCTTC. Protein: CASCGGAYNEQFF.

The J gene is TRBJ1-4, the V gene TRBV3-1 (or the pseudogene TRBV3-2); no firm D call. From germline, CDR1 is LGHDT and CDR2 YNNKEL (reference sequence). There are 14 residues in the CDR3. V was trimmed by 0 bases and J by 3 bases, leaving 5 bases between them. The CDR3 bases are TGTGCCAGCAGCCAAGACCGAGCTAATGAAAAACTGTTTTTT. Protein product: CASSQDRANEKLFF.

This clone showed up just once. This chain uses TRBV24-1 with TRBJ1-5; D remains unclear. Germline V gives CDR1 KGHDR, CDR2 SFDVKD. The CDR3 extends over 17 amino acids. Trimming took 2 bases from V and 1 from J, leaving 14 bases between them. The CDR3 sequence: CATSDSPAAGSNQPQHF. CDR3 sequence (DNA): TGTGCCACCAGTGATTCGCCGGCCGCGGGGAGCAATCAGCCCCAGCATTTT.

CDR3 DNA sequence: TGTGCCAGCATGCAGGAGAACACTGAAGCTTTCTTT. This codes for CASMQENTEAFF. The chain recombines TRBV2 with TRBJ1-1; D gene ambiguous. The CDR3 totals 12 residues. Germline CDR1 is SNHLY and CDR2 is FYNNEI. V was shortened by 7 bases and J by 1 base, with 7 bases between the two germline ends.

The chain couples TRBV5-4 to TRBJ1-2, with D hard to call. CDR3 length equals 16 residues. Germline V CDR1 and CDR2: SGHNT, YYREEE (reference sequence). V dropped 0 bases and J dropped 3 bases, with 15 bases sitting between them. The CDR3 DNA is TGTGCCAGCAGCTTGGACGGGGAATGGAGGGACTATGGCTACACCTTC. Protein product: CASSLDGEWRDYGYTF.

The chain is built from TRBV9 and TRBJ2-7; 7 nucleotides match TRBD1. The V gene's germline CDR1 is SGDLS and CDR2 YYNGEE. This CDR3 comprises 16 residues. V gave up 1 base and J gave up 3 bases; unmatched junction bases: 10. This CDR3 reads CASSVSWAGGIYEQYF. Here the CDR3 DNA reads TGTGCCAGCAGCGTATCGTGGGCAGGGGGAATCTACGAGCAGTACTTC.

This chain joins TRBV19 and TRBJ1-5, with D tentatively TRBD1 (5 bases). V was trimmed by 5 bases and J by 0 bases, leaving 11 bases between them. Germline V gene sequence: CDR1 LNHDA, CDR2 SQIVND (reference sequence). This CDR3 comprises 15 residues. The chain's CDR3 is CASSRTLYSNQPQHF. The CDR3 DNA reads as TGTGCCAGTAGTCGGACACTTTATAGCAATCAGCCCCAGCATTTT. Full variable domain (missing parts from reference TRBV19 and TRBJ1-5): DGGITQSPKYLFRKEGQNVTLSCEQNLNHDAMYWYRQDPGQGLRLIYYSQIVNDFQKGDIAEGYSVSREKKESFPLTVTSAQKNPTAFYLCASSRTLYSNQPQHFGDGTRLSIL.

The V call is TRBV30, the J call TRBJ1-4, with TRBD1 matching 12 bases. CDR3 length equals 18 residues. V was clipped by 7 bases and J by 5 bases; unmatched bases: 17. Germline V gene sequence: CDR1 GTSNPN, CDR2 SVGIG (reference sequence). CDR3 DNA: TGTGCCTTCCAGTCCCGGGACAGGGGGCTTAGGGTAAATGAAAAACTGTTTTTT. This translates into CAFQSRDRGLRVNEKLFF.

The V and J genes are TRBV4-1 and TRBJ1-1; D possibly corresponds to TRBD1 (5 bases). Germline assignment: CDR1 MGHRA and CDR2 YSYEKL. V lost 4 bases and J 4 bases, leaving 19 bases between the germline ends. CDR3 length equals 16 residues. CDR3 region: CASSPPGGVGTTEAFF. CDR3 coding DNA: TGCGCCAGCAGCCCCCCGGGAGGGGTAGGGACCACTGAAGCTTTCTTT.